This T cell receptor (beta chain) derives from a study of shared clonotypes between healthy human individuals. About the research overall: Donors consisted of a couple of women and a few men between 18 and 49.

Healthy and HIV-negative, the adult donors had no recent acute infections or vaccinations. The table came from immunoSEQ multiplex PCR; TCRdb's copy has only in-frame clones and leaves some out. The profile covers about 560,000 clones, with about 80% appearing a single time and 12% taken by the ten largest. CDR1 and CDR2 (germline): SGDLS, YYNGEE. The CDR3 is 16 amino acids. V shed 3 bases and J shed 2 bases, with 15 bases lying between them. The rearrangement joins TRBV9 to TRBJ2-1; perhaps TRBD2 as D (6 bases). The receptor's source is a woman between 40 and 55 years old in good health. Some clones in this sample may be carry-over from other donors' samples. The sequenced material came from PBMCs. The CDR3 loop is CASSAYGRGTYNEQFF. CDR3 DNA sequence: TGTGCCAGCAGCGCTTACGGGAGAGGAACCTACAATGAGCAGTTCTTC.